This T cell receptor beta chain came from a study of blood T cell repertoires in COVID-19. Germline CDR1 reads GTSNPN; CDR2 reads SVGIG (reference sequence). Unmatched junction bases numbered 10, after V lost 0 bases and J lost 0 bases. The CDR3 extends over 18 amino acids. Sequencing was performed with immunoSEQ multiplex PCR; in TCRdb, only in-frame clones are kept and a portion is missing. This sample carries 350,000 or so clones, about 91% of them seen once, and the ten largest clones take 1.5% to 2%. V usage is TRBV30 and J usage is TRBJ1-5, with 8 bases fitting TRBD1. This clonotype originated in a woman in her 30s with COVID-19, enrolled during active disease. The sequenced material came from peripheral blood. CDR3 amino acids: CAWSVRDRRYYSNQPQHF. The CDR3 DNA reads TGTGCCTGGAGTGTACGGGACAGGAGGTATTATAGCAATCAGCCCCAGCATTTT. Drawing the rest from reference TRBV30 and TRBJ1-5, the complete variable domain is SQTIHQWPATLVQPVGSPLSLECTVEGTSNPNLYWYRQAAGRGLQLLFYSVGIGQISSEVPQNLSASRPQDRQFILSSKKLLLSDSGFYLCAWSVRDRRYYSNQPQHFGDGTRLSIL.